This T cell receptor (beta chain) was captured by sequencing in a study of cytomegalovirus exposure and HLA in healthy donors (dated 2017 in TCRdb). About the full investigation: The 500 to 800 repertoires of the first cohort and the 120 validation repertoires were produced on the same platform, according to a later analysis. Along with the approximately 700-subject first cohort, a separate validation cohort of more than 90 different subjects was used. To predict cytomegalovirus infection status, the study brought together high-throughput TCR immunosequencing, statistical association of individual TCRs with disease status, and machine learning. The aim of the study was to test whether cataloging public T cell receptors could identify signatures of past pathogen exposure.

Summary of the overall study and its limitations: Across donors, most TCR sequences were observed very rarely, whereas some public TCRs were present in many individuals. A few of the identified cytomegalovirus-associated TCR beta chains were confirmed in vitro to be specific for cytomegalovirus antigens. Of the cluster scores, around 95% were above 0 in a later analysis, which found that TCRs clustered in the first cohort also tended to co-occur in the approximately 120 validation repertoires. A later analysis lacked HLA typing for the validation cohort, so it scored co-occurrence in that cohort across all 120 repertoires. In the study, about 150 TCR beta chains were listed as associated with cytomegalovirus. The classifier was reported to diagnose cytomegalovirus status with high specificity and sensitivity in both the original cohort and the validation cohort. It was suggested by the authors that the approach could potentially be generalized to other disease states and immunological phenotypes.

V lost 1 base and J lost 0 bases; the stretch between them is 16 bases long. The CDR3, cysteine through phenylalanine, is 19 amino acids long. Kept here is only the CDR3 DNA, which spans 57 bases and is read in frame from base 1. CDR1 SGHTA and CDR2 FQGTGA were looked up in the germline V gene. The library was generated by the immunoSEQ multiplex PCR assay. Turning to the authors' computational methods: A statistical classification framework was built to diagnose cytomegalovirus status from the catalog of TCR beta chain sequences. Here the immuneACCESS table is served through TCRdb, limited to in-frame sequences with V and J called. Missing clones are a known gap in these copies; in checked studies unresolved V genes cover under half, and the rest lacks a known reason. The V and J calls and the clone size are those of that table, but D and trimming were determined from the DNA. The sample records 150,000 to 200,000 clones, 86% of which are singletons. The ten largest clonotypes hold 7.2% of the sample.

With respect to this clone: Its antigen remains undetermined. No clone much larger than this one lies a single base away; base qualities are absent.

The donors belonged to the validation cohort of about 130 subjects, which was separate from the approximately 610-subject first cohort. The receptor comes from a young man in good health and CMV-seropositive. The chain links TRBV7-3 with TRBJ2-6; the D region possibly corresponds to TRBD1 (6 bases align). The sequencing sample was made of PBMCs. The DNA sequence follows: TGTGCCAGCAGCTTAAGGTTAAGGGACACGAGCTCTGGGGCCAACGTCCTGACTTTC. Its coded protein is CASSLRLRDTSSGANVLTF.